The entry that follows covers one T cell receptor beta chain sequence. PCR used 60 Vbeta primers and 13 Jbeta primers. In the study's own analysis: Approximately 12 million of some 80 million unique TCR beta chains were shared, per a later count. Generated by immunoSEQ multiplex PCR, the TCRdb table keeps only in-frame clones and is missing some. From that table come the V and J calls and clone size; the DNA was used to work out D and trimming. The profile shows about 160,000 clones, 77% of them singletons. V was pared by 2 bases and J by 9 bases, with 9 bases of the junction left unmatched. The CDR3 runs 14 residues. Germline V gene data show CDR1 as GTSNPN and CDR2 as SVGIG (reference sequence). This specimen comes from a study of cytomegalovirus exposure and HLA in healthy donors.

The receptor's source is a woman in her 30s in good health and CMV-seronegative. The chain couples TRBV30 to TRBJ1-1; 10 bases line up with TRBD1. The sample comprised PBMCs. The CDR3 spells CAWSRGDRGTKAFF. Here the CDR3 DNA reads TGTGCCTGGAGTAGAGGGGACAGGGGAACAAAAGCTTTCTTT. The whole variable domain, remainder taken from reference TRBV30 and TRBJ1-1, is SQTIHQWPATLVQPVGSPLSLECTVEGTSNPNLYWYRQAAGRGLQLLFYSVGIGQISSEVPQNLSASRPQDRQFILSSKKLLLSDSGFYLCAWSRGDRGTKAFFGQGTRLTVV.